The TCR beta chain described here comes from a study of human T cells and chemical hapten exposure. For this clonotype: Its target is not known.

In germline, CDR1 is MDHEN, CDR2 SYDVKM. V lost 7 bases to trimming and J lost 2 bases; unmatched junction nucleotides: 8. This CDR3 is built from 15 residues. Sample time point: pre-sensitization, week 0. Treatment meaning: therapeutic diphenylcyclopropenone sensitization with weekly scalp DPC. TCRdb reanalysed the RACE reads using MiXCR and keeps one entry per CDR3 protein. The table has 150,000 to 200,000 distinct CDR3 sequences, 25% to 35% seen once. Study-wide findings and caveats: As patch test score rose, PT1 expanded TCR counts tended to rise as well. With DPC sensitization, TCRs exceeding 1 in 1000 frequency showed no change.

The chain employs TRBV28 and TRBJ2-5; 9 positions agree with TRBD1. This material consisted of whole blood, taken in connection with sensitization to the hapten diphenylcyclopropenone (DPC). This TCR was sampled from a woman in her 30s with alopecia areata. Some clones in this sample may be carry-over from other donors' samples. The CDR3: CASNPSGTGQETQYF. For the CDR3, the DNA is TGTGCCAGCAACCCCTCCGGGACAGGGCAAGAGACCCAGTACTTC.